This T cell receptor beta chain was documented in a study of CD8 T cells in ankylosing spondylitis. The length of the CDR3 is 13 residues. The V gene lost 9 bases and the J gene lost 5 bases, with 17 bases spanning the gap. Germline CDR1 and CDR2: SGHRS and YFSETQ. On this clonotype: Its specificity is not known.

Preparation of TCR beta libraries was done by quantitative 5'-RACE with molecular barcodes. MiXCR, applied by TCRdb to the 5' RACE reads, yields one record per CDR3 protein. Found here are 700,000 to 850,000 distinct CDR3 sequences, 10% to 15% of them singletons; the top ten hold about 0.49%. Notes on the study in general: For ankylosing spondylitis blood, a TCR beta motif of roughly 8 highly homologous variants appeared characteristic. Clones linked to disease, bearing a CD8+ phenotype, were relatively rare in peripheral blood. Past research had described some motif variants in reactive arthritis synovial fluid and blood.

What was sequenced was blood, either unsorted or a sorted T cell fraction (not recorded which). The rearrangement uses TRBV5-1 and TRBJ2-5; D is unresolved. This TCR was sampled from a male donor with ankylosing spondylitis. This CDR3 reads CATRPSPGETQYF. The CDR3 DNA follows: TGCGCCACTAGACCTTCACCTGGGGAGACCCAGTACTTC. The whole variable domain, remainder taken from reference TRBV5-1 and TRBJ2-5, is KAGVTQTPRYLIKTRGQQVTLSCSPISGHRSVSWYQQTPGQGLQFLFEYFSETQRNKGNFPGRFSGRQFSNSRSEMNVSTLELGDSALYLCATRPSPGETQYFGPGTRLLVL.